The rows below give T cell receptor beta chains drawn from one sample of a study of T cells expressing NK-cell markers. TCRdb re-called the 5' RACE reads, yielding one record per CDR3 amino acid sequence without DNA. The table counts a few hundred thousand distinct CDR3 sequences; around 5% lies in the top ten. The material sequenced was blood T cells: a sorted CD56 or NKG2C T cell subset, CD4+ or CD8+ T cells, or bulk PBMC T cells (not recorded which). The receptors stem from a man between 18 and 69 years old in good health. CDR3s include the opening cysteine and the closing phenylalanine or tryptophan.

v_gene	j_gene	CDR3aa
TRBV20-1	TRBJ2-7	CSAGGGRGPAEQYF
TRBV15	TRBJ1-1	CATRGGFLNTEAFF
TRBV4-1	TRBJ2-5	CASSQGRSGGRETQYF
TRBV19	TRBJ2-1	CASSRRQGRDEQFF
TRBV5-1	TRBJ2-1	CASSLTREYNEQFF
TRBV10-3	TRBJ2-2	CAISQLTGNGLFF
TRBV24-1	TRBJ1-3	CATSEDRGIYGNTIYF
TRBV5-6	TRBJ1-6	CASSLEWAGTVLKNSPLHF
TRBV7-2	TRBJ2-5	CASSLFPAQETQYF
TRBV5-1	TRBJ2-5	CASSLQGEETQYF
TRBV7-2	TRBJ1-1	CASRAGVNTEAFF